This T cell receptor (beta chain) was profiled in a study of graft-versus-host responses after intestinal transplantation. Study overall: Transplantation in recipients was multivisceral, liver-intestinal, or isolated intestinal. Induction using anti-thymocyte globulin, followed by tacrolimus and steroids for two to four years, was given to all recipients.

Germline loops: CDR1 SGHTS, CDR2 YDEGEE. The ends lost 1 base at V and 10 bases at J; junction bases unmatched: 9. This CDR3 contains 16 residues. Sequencing was performed with immunoSEQ multiplex PCR; in TCRdb, only in-frame clones are kept and a portion is missing. The data contain 65,000 to 90,000 clones, roughly 90% of them singletons. This clone was counted only a few times. Its matching antigen is unknown. The chain carries TRBV5-8 and TRBJ1-6, with 9 bases lining up with TRBD1. This TCR came from a human donor who received an intestinal transplant. Material: unstimulated CD8+ T cells sorted from spleen or lymph node cells, obtained before intestinal transplant. The CDR3 sequence is CASSLPYRGLESPLHF. In DNA, the CDR3 is TGTGCCAGCAGCTTGCCTTACAGGGGGCTGGAGTCACCCCTCCACTTT. The entire variable domain, with the rest obtained from reference TRBV5-8 and TRBJ1-6, is as follows: EAGVTQSPTHLIKTRGQQATLRCSPISGHTSVYWYQQALGLGLQFLLWYDEGEERNRGNFPPRFSGRQFPNYSSELNVNALELEDSALYLCASSLPYRGLESPLHFGNGTRLTVT.